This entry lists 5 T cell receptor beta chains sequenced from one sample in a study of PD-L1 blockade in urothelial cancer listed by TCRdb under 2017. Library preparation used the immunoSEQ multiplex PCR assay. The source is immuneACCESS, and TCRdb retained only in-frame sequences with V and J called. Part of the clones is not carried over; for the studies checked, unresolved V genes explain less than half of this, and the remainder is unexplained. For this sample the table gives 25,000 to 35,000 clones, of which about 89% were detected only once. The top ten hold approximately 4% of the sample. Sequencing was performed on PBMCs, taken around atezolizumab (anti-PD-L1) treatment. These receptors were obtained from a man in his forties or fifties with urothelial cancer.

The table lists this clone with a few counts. The CDR3 DNA follows: TGCGCCAGCAGCTCAGGGACTAGCGGGGGGTTTAGTACAGATACGCAGTATTTT. It codes for CASSSGTSGGFSTDTQYF. This chain connects TRBV5-1 to TRBJ2-3; TRBD2 aligns across 15 bases. Trimming took 3 bases from V and 3 from J; bases not matched to a gene: 8. Per germline, CDR1 SGHRS and CDR2 YFSETQ. The CDR3 length is 18 residues.

CDR3 loop: CASSAQIGLAGTQYF. In nucleotides, the CDR3 is TGTGCCAGCAGCGCGCAGATCGGACTAGCGGGGACCCAGTACTTC. The chain couples TRBV4-2 to TRBJ2-5; TRBD2 matches 11 bases. V gave up 5 bases and J gave up 7 bases; unmatched junction bases: 9. The CDR3 consists of 15 residues. The germline gives CDR1 LGHNA, CDR2 YNFKEQ.

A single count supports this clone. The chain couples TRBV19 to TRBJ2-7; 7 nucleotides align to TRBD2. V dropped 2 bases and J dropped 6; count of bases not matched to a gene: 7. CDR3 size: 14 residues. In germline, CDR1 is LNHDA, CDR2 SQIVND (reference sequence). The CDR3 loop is CASSIRAGAGEQYF. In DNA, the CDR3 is TGTGCCAGTAGTATAAGGGCGGGAGCTGGCGAGCAGTACTTC.

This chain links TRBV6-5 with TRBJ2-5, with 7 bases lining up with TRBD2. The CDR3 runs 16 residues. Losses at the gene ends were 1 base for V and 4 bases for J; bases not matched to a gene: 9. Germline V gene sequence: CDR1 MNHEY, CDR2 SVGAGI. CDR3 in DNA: TGTGCCAGCAGTTACTTGCGGGGGACTTACCGAGAGACCCAGTACTTC. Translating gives CASSYLRGTYRETQYF.

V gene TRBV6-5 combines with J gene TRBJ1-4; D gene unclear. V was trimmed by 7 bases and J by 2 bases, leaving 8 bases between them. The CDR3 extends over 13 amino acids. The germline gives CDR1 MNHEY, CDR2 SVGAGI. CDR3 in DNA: TGTGCCAGCACCGACGGGACTAATGAAAAACTGTTTTTT. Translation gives CASTDGTNEKLFF.